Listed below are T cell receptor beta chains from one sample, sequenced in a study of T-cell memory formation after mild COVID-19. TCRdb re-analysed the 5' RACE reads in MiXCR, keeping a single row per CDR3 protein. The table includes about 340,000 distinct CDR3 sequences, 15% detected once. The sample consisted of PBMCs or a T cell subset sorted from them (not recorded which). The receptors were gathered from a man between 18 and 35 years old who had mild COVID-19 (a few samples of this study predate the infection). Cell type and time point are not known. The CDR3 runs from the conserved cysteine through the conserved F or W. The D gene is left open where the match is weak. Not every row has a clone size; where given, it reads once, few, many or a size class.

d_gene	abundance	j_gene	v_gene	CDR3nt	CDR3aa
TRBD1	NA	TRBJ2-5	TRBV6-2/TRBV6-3	TGTGCCAGCAGCCGACAGGGGTGGGAGACCCAGTACTTC	CASSRQGWETQYF
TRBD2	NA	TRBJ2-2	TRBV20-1	TGCAGTGCTAGAGATTTTGCTAGCGGTAACACCGGGGAGCTGTTTTTT	CSARDFASGNTGELFF
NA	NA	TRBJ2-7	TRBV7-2	TGTGCCAGCAGCTTATCAGTCGGAATAAGCTCCTACGAGCAGTACTTC	CASSLSVGISSYEQYF
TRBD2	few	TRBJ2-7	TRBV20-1	TGCAGTGCCAAAAGTACTAGCGGGGATTACGAGCAGTACTTC	CSAKSTSGDYEQYF
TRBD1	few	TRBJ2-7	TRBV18	TGTGCCAGCTCACCGGGACAGACATTTGGCGAGCAGTACTTC	CASSPGQTFGEQYF
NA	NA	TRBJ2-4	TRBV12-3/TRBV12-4	TGTGCCAGCAGTTTAGGTCCTAGTTCAAAGGTTCAGTACTTC	CASSLGPSSKVQYF
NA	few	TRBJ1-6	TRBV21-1	TGTGCCCGATCCGGTACCTATAATTCACCCCTCCACTTT	CARSGTYNSPLHF
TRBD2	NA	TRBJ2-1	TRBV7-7	TGTGCTAGCGCAGCGGGCGGGAGCTCCTACAATGAGCAGTTCTTC	CASAAGGSSYNEQFF
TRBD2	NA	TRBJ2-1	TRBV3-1	TGTGCCAGCAGACCTCTAGCGGGAGCCGGGCAGTTCTTC	CASRPLAGAGQFF
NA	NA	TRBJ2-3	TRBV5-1	TGCGCCAGCAGCTTGGCCATAGGAGATACGCAGTATTTT	CASSLAIGDTQYF
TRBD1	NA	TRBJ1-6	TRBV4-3	TGCGCCAGCAGCCAATTTGTACAGGGGCCTGGTTCACCCCTCCACTTT	CASSQFVQGPGSPLHF
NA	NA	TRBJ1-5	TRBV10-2	TGCGCCAGCAGGGCAGGGTTTTCCAATCAGCCCCAGCATTTT	CASRAGFSNQPQHF
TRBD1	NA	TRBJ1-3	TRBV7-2	TGTGCCAGCAGCTTGTGGACAGGGACCTTCTCTGGAAACACCATATATTTT	CASSLWTGTFSGNTIYF
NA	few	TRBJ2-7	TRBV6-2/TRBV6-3	TGTGCCGTCGGGTACCCCTACGAGCAGTACTTC	CAVGYPYEQYF
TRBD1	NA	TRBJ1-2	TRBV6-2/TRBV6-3	TGTGCCAGCAGTAAGCCGGGACAGGGGGCGTCTGGCTACACCTTC	CASSKPGQGASGYTF
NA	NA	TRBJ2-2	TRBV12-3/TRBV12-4	TGTGCCAGCAGTTTCCTTCAGGGAGAAGTCACCGGGGAGCTGTTTTTT	CASSFLQGEVTGELFF
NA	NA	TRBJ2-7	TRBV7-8	TGTGCCAGCAGCCATATAGGGGGCGAGCAGTACTTC	CASSHIGGEQYF
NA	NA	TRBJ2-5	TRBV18	TGTGCCAGCTCAACCACCCGTTCCCCCAACCAAGAGACCCAGTACTTC	CASSTTRSPNQETQYF
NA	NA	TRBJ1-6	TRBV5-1	TGCGCCAGCAGCTCAGCGGGGAATAATTCACCCCTCCACTTT	CASSSAGNNSPLHF
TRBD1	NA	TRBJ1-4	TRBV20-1	TGCAGTGCTTATGGACAGGGACCAGAAAAACTGTTTTTT	CSAYGQGPEKLFF
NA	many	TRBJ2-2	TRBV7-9	TGTGCCAGCAGCATGTTCACGGGGGCTAACACCGGGGAGCTGTTTTTT	CASSMFTGANTGELFF
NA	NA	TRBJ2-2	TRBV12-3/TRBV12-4	TGTGCCAGCAGTTTGAGGCTTAACACCGGGGAGCTGTTTTTT	CASSLRLNTGELFF
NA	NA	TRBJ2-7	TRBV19	TGTGCCAGTAGTAGGACGGGGGAACTCTACGAGCAGTACTTC	CASSRTGELYEQYF
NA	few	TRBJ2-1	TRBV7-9	TGTGCCAGCAGCTTAGTAGGGACCAATGAGCAGTTCTTC	CASSLVGTNEQFF
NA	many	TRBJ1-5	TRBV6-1	TGTGCCAGCAGTGAAATTTTGGCTCAGCCCCAGCATTTT	CASSEILAQPQHF
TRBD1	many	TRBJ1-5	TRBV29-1	TGCAGCGTGGCGGGACAGGAGAATCAGCCCCAGCATTTT	CSVAGQENQPQHF
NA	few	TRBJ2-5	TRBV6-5	TGTGCCAGCAATTTAGGACCGACCCAGTACTTC	CASNLGPTQYF
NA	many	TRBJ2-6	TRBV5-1	TGCGCCAGCACCTTTAATCCTGGGGCCAACGTCCTGACTTTC	CASTFNPGANVLTF
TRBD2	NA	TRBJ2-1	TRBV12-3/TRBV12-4	TGTGCCAGCGCCGCCTCCGGGACTAGTTATGAGCAGTTCTTC	CASAASGTSYEQFF
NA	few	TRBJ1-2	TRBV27	TGTGCCAGCTTTAACGGGGGGTCCCCTGGGAGCTACACCTTC	CASFNGGSPGSYTF
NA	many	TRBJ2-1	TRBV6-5	TGTGCCAGCAACAGAAATGGAGGATGGAGTGAGCAGTTCTTC	CASNRNGGWSEQFF
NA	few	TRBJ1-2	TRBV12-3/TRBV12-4	TGTGCCAGCAGTAAGGGCGGGGTCTACACCTTC	CASSKGGVYTF
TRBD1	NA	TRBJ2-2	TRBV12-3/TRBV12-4	TGTGCCAGCAGTTTCGGGCAGGGGGATACCACCGGGGAGCTGTTTTTT	CASSFGQGDTTGELFF
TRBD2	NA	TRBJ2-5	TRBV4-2	TGTGCCAGCAGCCGGGGCAGCGGGGGGGCCTATCTCCAAGAGACCCAGTACTTC	CASSRGSGGAYLQETQYF
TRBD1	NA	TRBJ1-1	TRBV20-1	TGCAGTGCTAGAGATTTCACAGGGGGGAACACTGAAGCTTTCTTT	CSARDFTGGNTEAFF